This T cell receptor beta chain derives from a study of identical twins. This clonotype has at least ten counts. This CDR3 comprises 14 residues. V was pared by 0 bases and J by 10 bases, with 14 bases between. CDR1 is ENHRY, CDR2 SYGVKD, per germline. A universal primer site arose from template switching, and cDNA bore unique molecular identifiers. TCRdb re-called the 5' RACE reads with MiXCR, one entry per CDR3 protein. Of about 280,000 distinct CDR3 sequences listed, under 9.5% are singletons. These records were also assigned to another study, of yellow fever vaccine responses in identical twins.

This chain connects TRBV10-3 to TRBJ2-3; TRBD1 is a possible D gene (6 bases). Source material: memory (CD45RO+) T cells sorted from blood. This clonotype originated in a woman aged 18-35 years in good health. The DNA for the CDR3 is TGTGCCATCAGTGAGTCGGCACAGGGTCAGCCGCAGTATTTT. Its protein is CAISESAQGQPQYF.